Below, one TCR beta chain is given with its context. The sample originates from a study of blood T cell repertoires in COVID-19. The germline gives CDR1 WNHNN, CDR2 SYGVQD (reference sequence). The trim removed 4 bases at V and 7 bases at J, leaving 8 bases unmatched. CDR3 length equals 16 residues. Using immunoSEQ multiplex PCR, the repertoire was profiled, and TCRdb retains in-frame clones only, with some absent. Among some 230,000 clones listed, 75% to 90% were seen once. This chain links TRBV10-1 with TRBJ2-1, with 12 bases matching TRBD1. Material for sequencing was peripheral blood. The receptor was derived from a man between 25 and 39 years old who had recovered from COVID-19. The DNA for the CDR3 is TGCGCCAGCAGTGCATTGGGGACAGGGGGCGAAAATGAGCAGTTCTTC. Amino acids: CASSALGTGGENEQFF.